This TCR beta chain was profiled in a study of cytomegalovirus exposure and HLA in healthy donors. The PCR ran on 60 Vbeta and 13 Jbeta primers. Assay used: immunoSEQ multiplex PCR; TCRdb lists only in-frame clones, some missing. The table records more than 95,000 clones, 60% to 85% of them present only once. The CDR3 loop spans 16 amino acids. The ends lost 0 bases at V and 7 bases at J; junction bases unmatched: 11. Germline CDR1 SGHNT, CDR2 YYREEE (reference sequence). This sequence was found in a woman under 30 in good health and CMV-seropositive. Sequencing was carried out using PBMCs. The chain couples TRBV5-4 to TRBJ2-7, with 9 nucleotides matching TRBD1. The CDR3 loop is CASSLEGGTGSWEQYF. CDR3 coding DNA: TGTGCCAGCAGCTTGGAAGGGGGGACAGGGTCCTGGGAGCAGTACTTC.